The clone carrying this TCR beta chain was counted between two and nine times. Antigen unknown. The CDR3 consists of 12 residues. Trimming removed 3 bases from V and 1 base from J, with 3 bases in between. Germline lookup yields CDR1 LNHDA and CDR2 SQIVND (reference sequence). The sample belongs to a study of T cells after yellow fever vaccination. The study's findings and limits: Clones from primary vaccination mostly reappeared after the booster (about 97% CD4, just over 85% CD8). A weaker secondary response peaked on day 5, the primary on day 15.

Generation of TCR cDNA used 5'RACE template switching (which added a universal primer site and UMIs). Each CDR3 protein gets one entry after TCRdb re-called the 5' RACE reads with MiXCR. Of hundreds of thousands of distinct CDR3 sequences in the sample, roughly 12% were seen once. V and J are TRBV19 and TRBJ1-1; D remains ambiguous. Source: PBMCs, taken on the day of the yellow fever booster vaccination. The sequence was obtained from a man aged 30 to 45 who received the YFV17D yellow fever vaccine. The CDR3 sequence: CASSIGNTEAFF. CDR3 coding DNA: TGTGCCAGTAGTATCGGGAACACTGAAGCTTTCTTT. Variable domain in full (rest from reference TRBV19 and TRBJ1-1): DGGITQSPKYLFRKEGQNVTLSCEQNLNHDAMYWYRQDPGQGLRLIYYSQIVNDFQKGDIAEGYSVSREKKESFPLTVTSAQKNPTAFYLCASSIGNTEAFFGQGTRLTVV.